The T cell receptor beta chain described here comes from a study of Graves' ophthalmopathy and Graves' hyperthyroidism. Study-wide points: The study's model predicted ophthalmopathy progression at 65% to 71% sensitivity and 72% to 85% specificity.

RNA transcripts were the source from which TCR beta CDR3 regions were amplified. RT-PCR was first run with HTBI primers, then multiplex PCR in a second round. TCRdb called the multiplex PCR reads again in MiXCR, with one record for every CDR3 protein. The table has 450,000 to 600,000 distinct CDR3 sequences, 39% seen once. Reliance was placed on clinical symptoms, serum thyroxine, TRAb, thyroid ultrasound and orbital computed tomography for diagnosis. A word on this clonotype: Its antigen remains unknown. A much larger clonotype is one base distant, so this may be a read error.

The CDR3 is 17 amino acids. V shed 6 bases and J 0 bases; nucleotides not matched to a gene: 8. The sequence was obtained from an adult man with Graves' hyperthyroidism. Sequenced material: peripheral blood or thyroid tissue (not recorded which). The V call is TRBV12-3 or TRBV12-4, the J call TRBJ2-6; 7 bases line up with TRBD1. CDR3 nucleotides: TGTGCCAGCAGCTTCGGGACAGACAGCTCTGGGGCCAACGTCCTGACTTTC. It is translated as CASSFGTDSSGANVLTF.